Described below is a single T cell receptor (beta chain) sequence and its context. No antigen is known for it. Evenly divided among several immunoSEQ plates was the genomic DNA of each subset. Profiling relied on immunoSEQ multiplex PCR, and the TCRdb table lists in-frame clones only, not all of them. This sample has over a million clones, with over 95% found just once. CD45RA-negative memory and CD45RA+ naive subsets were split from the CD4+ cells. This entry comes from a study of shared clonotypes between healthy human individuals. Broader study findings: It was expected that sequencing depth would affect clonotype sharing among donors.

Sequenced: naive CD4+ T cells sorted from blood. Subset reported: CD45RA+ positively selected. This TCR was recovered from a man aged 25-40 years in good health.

The CDR3 DNA sequence: TGTGCCAGCAGCTTAGCCGCCCGTTCGGCGGGAGCCTCCTACAATGAGCAGTTCTTC. This encodes CASSLAARSAGASYNEQFF. The chain couples TRBV7-9 to TRBJ2-1; TRBD2 aligns across 7 bases. After removal of 0 bases from V and 0 bases from J, the junction contained 11 bases not matched to a gene. Looked up from germline, CDR1 is SEHNR and CDR2 is FQNEAQ (reference sequence). CDR3 length equals 19 residues.